Presented here are 22 T cell receptor beta chains from one specimen sequenced in a study of cytomegalovirus exposure and HLA in healthy donors. 60 Vbeta and 13 Jbeta primers were used in PCR. Sequencing used immunoSEQ multiplex PCR; TCRdb keeps in-frame clones, though not all of them. The sample lists under 200,000 clones, more than 75% occurring once. The sequencing input was PBMCs. Receptors originate from a man aged 35 to 55 in good health and CMV-seropositive.

This chain connects TRBV5-6 to TRBJ2-5; TRBD2 is a possible D gene (5 bases). Germline lookup yields CDR1 SGHDT and CDR2 YYEEEE. The CDR3 extends over 14 amino acids. The V gene lost 0 bases and the J gene lost 4 bases, with 10 bases spanning the gap. The CDR3 DNA reads TGTGCCAGCAGCTTGGGTAGCGAGGTAGAGACCCAGTACTTC. Encoded protein: CASSLGSEVETQYF. Combining the CDR3 with reference TRBV5-6 and TRBJ2-5 gives the whole variable domain DAGVTQSPTHLIKTRGQQVTLRCSPKSGHDTVSWYQQALGQGPQFIFQYYEEEERQRGNFPDRFSGHQFPNYSSELNVNALLLGDSALYLCASSLGSEVETQYFGPGTRLLVL.

This chain connects TRBV5-4 to TRBJ1-2; possibly TRBD1 for D (5 bases). The germline V and J ends were trimmed by 0 bases and 0 bases, with 15 bases remaining between them. The CDR3 covers 17 residues. The germline V gene encodes CDR1 SGHNT and CDR2 YYREEE (reference sequence). The chain's CDR3 is CASSLAGSGPANYGYTF. The DNA for the CDR3 is TGTGCCAGCAGCTTGGCCGGCTCAGGGCCAGCTAACTATGGCTACACCTTC.

J is TRBJ2-1 and V is TRBV27; tentative D call: TRBD2 (5 bases). CDR1 is MNHEY, CDR2 SMNVEV, per germline (reference sequence). Trimming stripped 6 bases from V and 1 base from J, with 10 bases between. There are 14 residues in the CDR3. The CDR3 coding sequence is TGTGCCAGCAGGAGGGCCGGGTCCTACAATGAGCAGTTCTTC. This encodes CASRRAGSYNEQFF.

The V call is TRBV5-1, the J call TRBJ2-1, with 9 nucleotides matching TRBD2. The CDR3 covers 15 residues. The J segment lost 7 bases and the V segment lost 0 bases, leaving 5 bases of the junction unmatched. The germline V gene encodes CDR1 SGHRS and CDR2 YFSETQ. The CDR3 DNA sequence: TGCGCCAGCAGCTTGGTGGCGGGGGGGCATAATGAGCAGTTCTTC. It encodes CASSLVAGGHNEQFF.

The rearrangement links TRBV6-1 to TRBJ2-7, with 11 nucleotides matching TRBD1. The length of the CDR3 is 14 residues. V shed 4 bases, J shed 12 bases, and the junction held 11 bases outside the gene matches. The V gene's germline CDR1 is MNHNS and CDR2 SASEGT. Here the CDR3 DNA reads TGTGCCAGCAGTGTGGACAGGGGGCCAGGGCGTGCGTACTTC. Protein product: CASSVDRGPGRAYF.

The table lists this clone with a count of one. The V gene is TRBV14, the J gene TRBJ2-5, with D possibly matching TRBD1 (6 bases). Trimming took 4 bases from V and 1 from J, leaving 10 bases between them. Germline-derived CDR1 and CDR2 are SGHDN and FVKESK. The CDR3 length is 14 residues. CDR3 nucleotide sequence: TGTGCCAGCAGCCCCGGACAGCCCCAAGAGACCCAGTACTTC. This gives the protein CASSPGQPQETQYF.

The chain combines TRBV7-8 with TRBJ2-7; D might be TRBD2 (6 bases). Germline CDR1 and CDR2: SGHVS and FQNEAQ. This CDR3 region has 13 residues. The V and J ends lost 4 bases and 3 bases respectively, with 10 bases between them. CDR3 coding DNA: TGTGCCAGCAGCTCCCCCGGGAGCTACGAGCAGTACTTC. It encodes CASSSPGSYEQYF.

The J gene is TRBJ1-2, the V gene TRBV6-6; weak D call: TRBD1 (6 bases). There are 13 residues in the CDR3. CDR1 MNHNY and CDR2 SVGAGI come from the germline V gene (reference sequence). CDR3 loop: CVTQGRPNYGYTF. CDR3 in DNA: TGTGTCACGCAGGGGCGCCCTAACTATGGCTACACCTTC.

The rearrangement uses TRBV5-1 and TRBJ1-4, with 7 bases aligning to TRBD1. Unmatched junction bases numbered 7, after V lost 4 bases and J lost 4 bases. The CDR3 is 15 residues long. CDR1 is SGHRS, CDR2 YFSETQ, per germline. CDR3 residues: CASSGEGQYNEKLFF. The CDR3 DNA reads TGCGCCAGCAGCGGCGAGGGACAGTATAATGAAAAACTGTTTTTT.

The chain couples TRBV6-5 to TRBJ2-7; 8 bases fit TRBD2. CDR1 is MNHEY and CDR2 is SVGAGI in the germline V gene. V trimming: 0 bases; J trimming: 3 bases; junction bases outside the gene matches: 1. CDR3 length: 14 residues. This CDR3 is CASSYSGLVYEQYF. The CDR3, as DNA: TGTGCCAGCAGTTACTCGGGACTAGTCTACGAGCAGTACTTC.

The chain recombines TRBV4-1 with TRBJ1-4; D is ambiguous. V dropped 4 bases and J dropped 5 bases, with 8 bases sitting between them. CDR3 size: 13 residues. Germline CDR1 MGHRA, CDR2 YSYEKL. CDR3 nucleotide sequence: TGCGCCAGCAGCCTTATCCCGAATGAAAAACTGTTTTTT. This translates into CASSLIPNEKLFF.

This sequence joins TRBV7-2 and TRBJ2-1; 7 nucleotides agree with TRBD2. Per the germline V gene, CDR1 is SGHTA and CDR2 is FQGNSA. The V gene end was trimmed by 0 bases and the J gene end by 9 bases; junction bases not matched to a gene: 11. This CDR3 spans 16 amino acids. CDR3 DNA: TGTGCCAGCAGCTTAGCGGTGGGGCTAGCGGCCTTTGAGCAGTTCTTC. Protein: CASSLAVGLAAFEQFF.

This chain uses TRBV11-2 with TRBJ1-3, with unresolved D. The CDR3 sequence is 14 residues long. Trimming pared 0 bases from V and 0 bases from J, leaving 3 bases between. From germline, CDR1 is SGHAT and CDR2 FQNNGV. The CDR3 sequence: CASSLDYSGNTIYF. As DNA, the CDR3 is TGTGCCAGCAGCTTAGACTACTCTGGAAACACCATATATTTT.

This chain joins TRBV11-2 and TRBJ2-3, with TRBD2 as a possible D gene (6 bases). V was shortened by 5 bases and J by 5 bases, with 8 bases between the two germline ends. The CDR3 is 12 residues long. Per germline, CDR1 SGHAT and CDR2 FQNNGV. The chain's CDR3 is CASSPGRDTQYF. The CDR3 DNA sequence: TGTGCCAGCAGCCCCGGGAGAGATACGCAGTATTTT.

V and J are TRBV6-5 and TRBJ2-7, with 8 bases aligning to TRBD2. With 8 bases clipped from V and 4 bases from J, the junction kept 4 bases outside the gene matches. The CDR3 contains 12 residues. Germline assignment: CDR1 MNHEY and CDR2 SVGAGI. CDR3 coding DNA: TGTGCCAGCGGGGGACTAGGGTACGAGCAGTACTTC. Amino acids: CASGGLGYEQYF.

This chain uses TRBV7-9 with TRBJ2-3, with 7 bases matching TRBD1. CDR1 is SEHNR and CDR2 is FQNEAQ in the germline V gene (reference sequence). The CDR3 is 17 amino acids. V gave up 9 bases and J gave up 2 bases; unmatched junction bases: 17. CDR3 amino acids: CASQQGEEAAHTDTQYF. For the CDR3, the DNA is TGTGCCAGTCAGCAGGGGGAAGAAGCGGCCCACACAGATACGCAGTATTTT.

The chain recombines TRBV7-2 with TRBJ2-3; D remains unclear. The germline CDR1 and CDR2 sequences are SGHTA and FQGNSA. The CDR3 is 13 amino acids. The V end lost 4 bases, the J end lost 0 bases, and 5 bases lay between the germline ends. The CDR3 loop reads CASSWASTDTQYF. CDR3 coding DNA: TGTGCCAGCAGCTGGGCTAGCACAGATACGCAGTATTTT.

This sequence joins TRBV27 and TRBJ2-1; weak D call: TRBD1 (6 bases). V was cut by 6 bases and J by 7 bases, with 16 bases left in between. This CDR3 is built from 14 residues. Germline V lookup: CDR1 MNHEY, CDR2 SMNVEV (reference sequence). This chain's CDR3 is CASSLGGGRNEQFF. For the CDR3, the DNA is TGTGCCAGCAGCCTGGGTGGGGGCCGGAATGAGCAGTTCTTC.

This clone has only one observation. V usage is TRBV5-6 and J usage is TRBJ2-3, with a tentative D call TRBD1 (5 bases). The germline gives CDR1 SGHDT, CDR2 YYEEEE. This CDR3 has 15 amino acids. Trimming stripped 3 bases from V and 2 bases from J, with 13 bases between. The CDR3 nucleotides are TGTGCCAGCAGCTCCCCGACAGAACTCACAGATACGCAGTATTTT. It specifies CASSSPTELTDTQYF.

The J gene is TRBJ2-7, the V gene TRBV30, with 11 bases aligning to TRBD2. Unmatched junction bases numbered 6, after V lost 1 base and J lost 7 bases. The CDR3 is made up of 14 amino acids. Germline V gives CDR1 GTSNPN, CDR2 SVGIG (reference sequence). This CDR3 is CAWSGTSGSTEQYF. The CDR3 DNA follows: TGTGCCTGGAGTGGGACTAGCGGGTCTACGGAGCAGTACTTC.

The chain links TRBV5-6 to TRBJ2-3; 11 positions agree with TRBD2. Germline CDR1 is SGHDT and CDR2 is YYEEEE. The V gene end was trimmed by 3 bases and the J gene end by 8 bases; junction bases not matched to a gene: 8. CDR3 length equals 15 residues. The CDR3 is CASSSTSGGLPTQYF. CDR3 nucleotide sequence: TGTGCCAGCAGCTCTACTAGCGGGGGTCTTCCTACGCAGTATTTT.

The CDR3 loop reads CASSFGTATEAFF. DNA for the CDR3: TGTGCCAGCAGCTTCGGGACAGCCACTGAAGCTTTCTTT. The chain is built from TRBV7-8 and TRBJ1-1, with 7 bases fitting TRBD1. The CDR3 extends over 13 amino acids. With 3 bases clipped from V and 4 bases from J, the junction kept 2 bases outside the gene matches. Germline CDR1 is SGHVS and CDR2 is FQNEAQ.